Below are 17 T cell receptor beta chains sequenced from a single sample in a study of shared T cell receptors in the human thymus. Method: immunoSEQ multiplex PCR; TCRdb's copy keeps in-frame clones and lacks some. Of over 350,000 clones detected, 95% appear once; the ten largest clones hold around 0.019%. The specimen sequenced was thymocytes. These receptors originate from a human donor.

The genes are TRBV2 and TRBJ1-1, with TRBD1 identical over 8 bases. This CDR3 spans 15 amino acids. Germline V gene data show CDR1 as SNHLY and CDR2 as FYNNEI. The V and J ends lost 7 bases and 1 base, in that order; junction bases with no gene match: 8. In DNA form, the CDR3 reads TGTGCCAGCACCGAACGTGGGACAGGGAACACTGAAGCTTTCTTT. It yields the protein CASTERGTGNTEAFF.

The chain carries TRBV14 and TRBJ2-7, with D tentatively TRBD1 (6 bases). V lost 0 bases, J lost 1 base, and 16 bases lay in between. Per the germline V gene, CDR1 is SGHDN and CDR2 is FVKESK. The CDR3 contains 17 residues. The CDR3 bases are TGTGCCAGCAGCCAAGAACCTTGGACAGTCCCTTCCTACGAGCAGTACTTC. Translation gives CASSQEPWTVPSYEQYF.

This chain uses TRBV7-3 with TRBJ2-3; D is perhaps TRBD1 or TRBD2 (5 bases each). Deletions cut 2 bases from V and 5 bases from J, with 8 bases between. This CDR3 is 13 amino acids long. Per germline, CDR1 SGHTA and CDR2 FQGTGA. CDR3 in amino acids: CASSLSGRDTQYF. DNA of the CDR3: TGTGCCAGCAGCTTATCGGGACGAGATACGCAGTATTTT.

Here the CDR3 DNA reads TGTGCCAGCAGCTACGGGACTAGCGGGACGGGGTGCAGTGAGCAGTTCTTC. It is translated as CASSYGTSGTGCSEQFF. The chain recombines TRBV7-8 with TRBJ2-1; the match to TRBD2 covers 13 bases. Germline trimming cut 4 bases from V and 9 bases from J; bases unmatched to any gene: 12. The CDR3 spans 17 residues. The V gene's germline CDR1 is SGHVS and CDR2 FQNEAQ.

V is TRBV9 and J is TRBJ2-1, with 8 bases aligning to TRBD2. The V segment lost 4 bases and the J segment 5 bases; nucleotides outside the gene matches: 14. CDR1 and CDR2 from the germline V gene are SGDLS and YYNGEE. CDR3 length: 17 residues. In DNA, the CDR3 is TGTGCCAGCAGCCCCCGTGGGGGCGGGAGGCCTGACAATGAGCAGTTCTTC. Translating it yields CASSPRGGGRPDNEQFF.

This clone appeared once. The chain combines TRBV28 with TRBJ1-4; D is ambiguous. This CDR3 is built from 18 residues. Trimming left V 3 bases short and J 7 bases short, with 24 bases between. Germline V gives CDR1 MDHEN, CDR2 SYDVKM. CDR3 nucleotides: TGTGCCAGCAGTTTCTTCCAGACTCGGGGAGGGTGGAGTGAAAAACTGTTTTTT. The encoded protein is CASSFFQTRGGWSEKLFF.

This chain links TRBV12-5 with TRBJ2-7; a possible D gene is TRBD2 (5 bases). CDR1 and CDR2 from the germline V gene are LGHNT and FRNRAP. This CDR3 spans 16 amino acids. V lost 0 bases and J 1 base, leaving 13 bases between the germline ends. DNA of the CDR3: TGTGCTAGTGGTTTGGTACTAGAAGGTCGGTCCTACGAGCAGTACTTC. Translation: CASGLVLEGRSYEQYF.

The CDR3 bases are TGTGCCAGCACTCCCCCGGGACAGGGGAACACCGGGGAGCTGTTTTTT. Protein sequence: CASTPPGQGNTGELFF. The rearrangement joins TRBV5-4 to TRBJ2-2; the match to TRBD1 covers 9 bases. Germline CDR1 and CDR2: SGHNT and YYREEE (reference sequence). After removal of 6 bases from V and 1 base from J, the junction contained 7 bases not matched to a gene. This CDR3 spans 16 amino acids.

This chain uses TRBV7-2 with TRBJ2-5; 8 bases are shared with TRBD1. There are 17 residues in the CDR3. J was trimmed by 0 bases and V by 4 bases; bases with no gene match: 10. Per germline, CDR1 SGHTA and CDR2 FQGNSA. In nucleotides, the CDR3 is TGTGCCAGCAGCTCCAGACCGGGACAGGCAAACCAAGAGACCCAGTACTTC. This gives the protein CASSSRPGQANQETQYF.

The V and J genes are TRBV9 and TRBJ1-3; D remains ambiguous. The CDR3 consists of 13 residues. Germline V gene sequence: CDR1 SGDLS, CDR2 YYNGEE. Trimming left V 3 bases short and J 0 bases short, with 4 bases between. CDR3 sequence: CASSGVSGNTIYF. CDR3 nucleotide sequence: TGTGCCAGCAGCGGGGTCTCTGGAAACACCATATATTTT.

J is TRBJ1-1 and V is TRBV28; D gene ambiguous. The CDR3 is 14 amino acids. The germline V gene encodes CDR1 MDHEN and CDR2 SYDVKM. The V end was cut by 8 bases, the J end by 1 base, with 14 bases between. CDR3 nucleotide sequence: TGTGCCAGCCTCCGTGGATCGGGGAACACTGAAGCTTTCTTT. Its translation: CASLRGSGNTEAFF.

The genes are TRBV6-1 and TRBJ2-5; the match to TRBD2 covers 7 bases. This CDR3 region has 14 residues. The V gene's germline CDR1 is MNHNS and CDR2 SASEGT. V lost 5 bases and J lost 5; bases outside the gene matches: 8. DNA of the CDR3: TGTGCCAGCAGTCCAAAGCGGGAAGGGGAGACCCAGTACTTC. This encodes CASSPKREGETQYF.

The chain employs TRBV28 and TRBJ1-5; TRBD1 matches 9 bases. J was trimmed by 5 bases and V by 6 bases; bases with no gene match: 14. The V gene's germline CDR1 is MDHEN and CDR2 SYDVKM. The CDR3 runs to 17 residues. CDR3: CASSPGQGSLSDQPQHF. CDR3 in DNA: TGTGCCAGCAGCCCCGGACAGGGGAGCTTGTCGGATCAGCCCCAGCATTTT.

The gene calls are TRBV7-6 and TRBJ2-1; 15 nucleotides match TRBD2. CDR3 size: 19 residues. From germline, CDR1 is SGHVS and CDR2 FNYEAQ. V shed 5 bases and J 2 bases; nucleotides not matched to a gene: 10. CDR3 sequence reads: CASSPPGLAGGPTYNEQFF. CDR3 in DNA: TGTGCCAGCAGCCCCCCGGGACTAGCGGGAGGCCCCACCTACAATGAGCAGTTCTTC.

The V and J genes are TRBV4-3 and TRBJ2-4, with 7 bases that match TRBD1. This CDR3 spans 16 amino acids. Germline CDR1 is LGHNA and CDR2 is YSLEER. After removal of 0 bases from V and 4 bases from J, the junction contained 6 bases not matched to a gene. CDR3: CASSQEMGQPKNIQYF. The CDR3, as DNA: TGCGCCAGCAGCCAAGAAATGGGACAGCCAAAAAACATTCAGTACTTC.

The chain has TRBV6-5 and TRBJ2-1; D possibly corresponds to TRBD2 (6 bases). From germline, CDR1 is MNHEY and CDR2 SVGAGI. The CDR3 has 13 amino acids. Between the trimmed V and J ends, which lost 1 base and 7 bases, there was a span of 8 bases. DNA of the CDR3: TGTGCCAGCAGTTACTGGGCGGGGAATGAGCAGTTCTTC. Amino acids: CASSYWAGNEQFF.

The V call is TRBV28, the J call TRBJ2-7; 9 bases match TRBD1. Unmatched junction bases numbered 8, after V lost 2 bases and J lost 3 bases. Germline-derived CDR1 and CDR2 are MDHEN and SYDVKM. The CDR3 loop spans 16 amino acids. CDR3 in amino acids: CASSLRGQGIDYEQYF. CDR3 nucleotide sequence: TGTGCCAGCAGTTTAAGAGGACAGGGGATTGACTACGAGCAGTACTTC. Supplemented by reference TRBV28 and TRBJ2-7, the full variable domain reads DVKVTQSSRYLVKRTGEKVFLECVQDMDHENMFWYRQDPGLGLRLIYFSYDVKMKEKGDIPEGYSVSREKKERFSLILESASTNQTSMYLCASSLRGQGIDYEQYFGPGTRLTVT.